Following are 23 T cell receptor beta chains from one sample sequenced in a study of response to subunit inactivated influenza vaccine (dated by TCRdb to 2016 to 2019). The library relied on RT-PCR. TCRdb names Illumina HiSeq 2500 as the instrument used. TCRdb cleaned the public reads at Q25 with fastp, built clones with MiXCR and kept in-frame beta chains. Identical CDR3 proteins give one entry, which carries the most common genes and DNA. The sample profile shows over 400,000 distinct CDR3 sequences; around 9.9% of them were found once. More than 10% of the sample belongs to the ten largest clones. The sample's time point, from its label and the paper: approximately 40 days after influenza vaccine administration. The source was PBMCs from blood, collected 45 days after vaccination. The receptors shown here come from a man between 50 and 59 years old who received an inactivated influenza vaccine. Donor details come from another sample of the same person, matched by shared clones.

The chain has TRBV7-2 and TRBJ1-6; 10 positions agree with TRBD1. CDR1 and CDR2 from the germline V gene are SGHTA and FQGNSA. The length of the CDR3 is 14 residues. The ends lost 5 bases at V and 9 bases at J; junction bases unmatched: 4. CDR3 sequence (DNA): TGTGCCAGCAGCCCCCGGGACAGGGGTTCACCCCTCCACTTT. Translated, it gives CASSPRDRGSPLHF.

This clonotype was detected only a few times. V and J are TRBV4-3 and TRBJ2-1; 7 bases fit TRBD1. The CDR3 is 13 amino acids. Germline CDR1 is LGHNA and CDR2 is YSLEER. V was pared by 6 bases and J by 6 bases, with 5 bases of the junction left unmatched. CDR3 region: CASSPYRGNEQFF. The CDR3 coding sequence is TGCGCCAGCAGTCCTTACAGGGGCAATGAGCAGTTCTTC.

The rearrangement links TRBV7-6 to TRBJ2-1; TRBD2 is a possible D gene (6 bases). The CDR3 length is 17 residues. The germline gives CDR1 SGHVS, CDR2 FNYEAQ. Trimming took 5 bases from V and 0 from J, leaving 17 bases between them. The CDR3 DNA sequence: TGTGCCAGCAGCCCTATCAAGCGGGTAAGCTCCTACAATGAGCAGTTCTTC. Protein sequence: CASSPIKRVSSYNEQFF.

This clonotype was seen more than once but under ten times. This chain connects TRBV6-2 or TRBV6-3 to TRBJ2-1, with 8 bases lining up with TRBD1. The CDR3 spans 16 residues. Losses at the gene ends were 0 bases for V and 0 bases for J; bases not matched to a gene: 1. The germline CDR1 and CDR2 sequences are MNHEY and SVGEGT. The CDR3 reads CASSYSDRVSYNEQFF. In DNA, the CDR3 is TGTGCCAGCAGTTACTCGGACAGGGTCTCCTACAATGAGCAGTTCTTC.

The chain carries TRBV11-1 and TRBJ2-1, with TRBD2 matching 14 bases. This CDR3 region has 18 residues. Germline values: CDR1 SGHAT, CDR2 FQDESV (reference sequence). The V segment lost 4 bases and the J segment 6 bases; nucleotides outside the gene matches: 11. CDR3 sequence reads: CASSYRPTGTSGGNEQFF. The CDR3 bases are TGTGCCAGCAGCTACCGCCCTACCGGGACTAGCGGGGGCAATGAGCAGTTCTTC.

The V gene is TRBV5-1, the J gene TRBJ2-2, with D unclear. This CDR3 is built from 14 residues. Trimming removed 4 bases at V and 0 bases at J, with 7 bases between. CDR1 is SGHRS, CDR2 YFSETQ, per germline. The CDR3, as DNA: TGCGCCAGCAGCGACCTCGCGAACACCGGGGAGCTGTTTTTT. It translates to CASSDLANTGELFF.

This clonotype was seen a few times. The chain carries TRBV3-1 and TRBJ2-5; 13 bases are a match to TRBD2. This CDR3 spans 17 amino acids. With V trimmed by 1 base and J by 4 bases, 6 bases remained unmatched. Germline V gives CDR1 LGHDT, CDR2 YNNKEL (reference sequence). CDR3 sequence: CASSQGTSGGRLETQYF. CDR3 in DNA: TGTGCCAGCAGCCAAGGGACTAGCGGGGGAAGGTTAGAGACCCAGTACTTC.

This chain links TRBV14 with TRBJ2-3; a possible D gene is TRBD1 (5 bases). Germline CDR1 SGHDN, CDR2 FVKESK. Trimming pared 4 bases from V and 1 base from J, leaving 15 bases between. The length of the CDR3 is 16 residues. The CDR3 reads CASSPLDTGRTDTQYF. CDR3 bases: TGTGCCAGCAGCCCCCTCGATACAGGACGCACAGATACGCAGTATTTT.

This clonotype was counted only a few times. The chain employs TRBV20-1 and TRBJ2-7, with D possibly TRBD1 on 5 matching bases. Germline V CDR1 and CDR2: DFQATT, SNEGSKA (reference sequence). Between the trimmed V and J ends, which lost 0 bases and 3 bases, there was a span of 9 bases. The length of the CDR3 is 13 residues. The CDR3: CSARDGGHYEQYF. CDR3 bases: TGCAGTGCTAGAGACGGCGGACACTACGAGCAGTACTTC.

The V and J genes are TRBV18 and TRBJ2-7; D is undetermined. CDR1 is KGHSH and CDR2 is LQKENI in the germline V gene. The V end was cut by 5 bases, the J end by 12 bases, with 14 bases between. CDR3 size: 11 residues. The CDR3 coding sequence is TGTGCCAGCTCATCCCAAGAGCAAGCGTACTTC. This codes for CASSSQEQAYF.

The chain recombines TRBV11-2 with TRBJ1-1; TRBD1 might be the D (5 bases). The V end was cut by 1 base, the J end by 6 bases, with 15 bases between. The CDR3 runs to 15 residues. Germline CDR1 and CDR2: SGHAT and FQNNGV. The CDR3 region has the DNA TGTGCCAGCAGCTTAGTCAGGGATCTGGGCGCTGAAGCTTTCTTT. It yields the protein CASSLVRDLGAEAFF.

The chain combines TRBV20-1 with TRBJ2-1, with TRBD2 matching 12 bases. V lost 5 bases to trimming and J lost 7 bases; unmatched junction nucleotides: 18. The V gene's germline CDR1 is DFQATT and CDR2 SNEGSKA (reference sequence). There are 18 residues in the CDR3. CDR3 sequence (DNA): TGCAGTGCTCCCAAGCCGGGAATACTAGCGGGAGGAACTAATGAGCAGTTCTTC. As protein: CSAPKPGILAGGTNEQFF.

The chain combines TRBV12-3 or TRBV12-4 with TRBJ2-5, with TRBD2 matching 11 bases. Trimming removed 8 bases from V and 5 bases from J; junction bases left unmatched: 4. The CDR3 consists of 13 residues. In DNA, the CDR3 is TGTGCCAGCGTTAGCGGGGGGGAGGAGACCCAGTACTTC. It translates to CASVSGGEETQYF.

The chain combines TRBV6-1 with TRBJ2-7, with D possibly being TRBD1 (5 bases). Germline values: CDR1 MNHNS, CDR2 SASEGT. Trimming left V 9 bases short and J 3 bases short, with 21 bases between. The CDR3 covers 15 residues. The CDR3 sequence: CASLKLGQGSYEQYF. The CDR3 region has the DNA TGTGCCAGTTTGAAACTGGGGCAGGGAAGCTACGAGCAGTACTTC.

This chain joins TRBV7-6 and TRBJ1-1, with D hard to call. The CDR3 runs to 16 residues. Germline CDR1 and CDR2: SGHVS and FNYEAQ. The V end was cut by 5 bases, the J end by 1 base, with 17 bases between. CDR3 bases: TGTGCCAGCAGCCCCTCCCCCCACCACAAGAACACTGAAGCTTTCTTT. It specifies CASSPSPHHKNTEAFF.

This clonotype showed up just a few times. V and J are TRBV7-8 and TRBJ1-2; TRBD1 matches at 7 bases. With V trimmed by 4 bases and J by 1 base, 9 bases remained unmatched. CDR1 is SGHVS, CDR2 FQNEAQ, per germline. CDR3 size: 16 residues. The CDR3 DNA is TGTGCCAGCAGCTCGGCCGGGACAGTCGGTAACTATGGCTACACCTTC. Protein product: CASSSAGTVGNYGYTF.

This clonotype was recorded a few times. The rearrangement links TRBV7-9 to TRBJ2-1; D gene ambiguous. V shed 1 base and J shed 9 bases, with 13 bases lying between them. The CDR3 runs 14 residues. Germline lookup yields CDR1 SEHNR and CDR2 FQNEAQ (reference sequence). The CDR3 here is CASSLDRASGEQFF. The CDR3 nucleotides are TGTGCCAGCAGCTTAGACCGGGCGTCAGGTGAGCAGTTCTTC.

This clonotype was seen only a few times. The V gene is TRBV25-1, the J gene TRBJ1-1; no clear D gene. V was trimmed by 4 bases and J by 6 bases, leaving 12 bases between them. This CDR3 is 13 amino acids long. In germline, CDR1 is MGHDK, CDR2 SYGVNS. The chain's CDR3 is CASSGPAAPEAFF. The CDR3 nucleotides read TGTGCCAGCAGTGGACCAGCCGCCCCTGAAGCTTTCTTT.

The chain employs TRBV7-2 and TRBJ2-7; D is perhaps TRBD2 (6 bases). Looked up from germline, CDR1 is SGHTA and CDR2 is FQGNSA. V shed 2 bases and J shed 5 bases, with 10 bases lying between them. This CDR3 is built from 13 residues. CDR3 residues: CASSLREWNEQYF. DNA of the CDR3: TGTGCCAGCAGCTTACGGGAGTGGAACGAGCAGTACTTC. The whole variable domain, remainder taken from reference TRBV7-2 and TRBJ2-7, is GAGVSQSPSNKVTEKGKDVELRCDPISGHTALYWYRQSLGQGLEFLIYFQGNSAPDKSGLPSDRFSAERTGGSVSTLTIQRTQQEDSAVYLCASSLREWNEQYFGPGTRLTVT.

The chain is built from TRBV7-2 and TRBJ2-1; 14 bases are shared with TRBD2. The CDR3 consists of 16 residues. J lost 4 bases, V lost 5 bases, and 4 bases had no gene match. CDR1 and CDR2 (germline): SGHTA, FQGNSA. The CDR3 coding sequence is TGTGCCAGCAGCGGACTAGCGGGAGGCGGGTACAATGAGCAGTTCTTC. It specifies CASSGLAGGGYNEQFF.

This clonotype has only a few counts. The V and J genes are TRBV4-1 and TRBJ2-3; 12 bases map to TRBD2. With 2 bases clipped from V and 5 bases from J, the junction kept 20 bases outside the gene matches. Germline-derived CDR1 and CDR2 are MGHRA and YSYEKL. This CDR3 has 21 amino acids. CDR3 region: CASSQRQLPRLAGGPRDTQYF. CDR3 nucleotides: TGCGCCAGCAGCCAACGACAACTTCCCCGCCTAGCGGGAGGGCCTCGAGATACGCAGTATTTT.

This clonotype was counted at least ten times. The rearrangement links TRBV5-1 to TRBJ2-1; TRBD2 aligns across 14 bases. This CDR3 is built from 16 residues. CDR1 is SGHRS, CDR2 YFSETQ, per germline. V gave up 3 bases and J gave up 8 bases; unmatched junction bases: 7. CDR3 sequence: CASSWGTSGGVDEQFF. DNA of the CDR3: TGCGCCAGCAGCTGGGGGACTAGCGGGGGAGTCGATGAGCAGTTCTTC.

This clonotype was seen a handful of times. The V gene is TRBV28, the J gene TRBJ2-1, with 9 bases lining up with TRBD2. V lost 4 bases and J lost 3; bases outside the gene matches: 4. CDR3 length: 15 amino acids. Germline values: CDR1 MDHEN, CDR2 SYDVKM. The CDR3 spells CASSSASGIYNEQFF. For the CDR3, the DNA is TGTGCCAGCAGTTCGGCTAGCGGGATCTACAATGAGCAGTTCTTC.